These T cell receptor beta chains were read from a single sample in a study of vaccination and CD4 T cells after COVID-19. MiXCR was run by TCRdb on the PCR reads, yielding one entry per CDR3 protein. Here the sample spans about 15,000 distinct CDR3 sequences, around 45% being singletons. No antigen has been assigned to these receptors. The material sequenced was CD4+ T cells from blood, cultured in vitro, taken before SARS-CoV-2 vaccination. Receptor source: a human donor who had recovered from COVID-19. Each CDR3 is given with its conserved first and last residue. Size is stated for part of the rows, as once, few or many counts, or as a class when the clone is expanded.

v_call	clone_size	j_call	cdr3_aa
TRBV19	NA	TRBJ1-1	CASIIWGGTEAFF
TRBV15	NA	TRBJ1-5	CATSRDKTVVNQPQHF
TRBV20-1	few	TRBJ1-5	CSARHSVGSNQPQHF
TRBV28	NA	TRBJ2-7	CATLGGVTYEQYF
TRBV29-1	NA	TRBJ2-5	CSASLGGAETQYF
TRBV20-1	NA	TRBJ1-4	CSARDPRTGRGEKLFF
TRBV27	few	TRBJ2-3	CASSLLASGGPDTQYF
TRBV6-5	NA	TRBJ2-7	CASSYSKATSGISGLFHEQYF
TRBV10-2	NA	TRBJ2-1	CASSEGGFQNEQFF
TRBV6-1	few	TRBJ1-1	CAAKVGEWTEAFF
TRBV29-1	NA	TRBJ1-1	CSAEGGRGDTEAFF
TRBV11-2	NA	TRBJ2-3	CASSKEGTTSTDTQYF
TRBV7-3	few	TRBJ1-5	CASSVTGGEQPQHF
TRBV20-1	few	TRBJ2-5	CSARTSGGPQRQYF
TRBV19	few	TRBJ2-5	CASSSGGETQYF
TRBV28	NA	TRBJ2-5	CASSRGQGETQYF
TRBV19	NA	TRBJ2-7	CASSFYRGEQYF
TRBV27	NA	TRBJ1-6	CASSLRDRNSPLHF
TRBV7-2	few	TRBJ2-7	CASSTSYEQYF
TRBV7-8	few	TRBJ1-6	CASSLLGRADSANSPLHF
TRBV6-1	NA	TRBJ2-2	CATGQGITGELFF
TRBV27	NA	TRBJ2-7	CASSLSVFYEQYF
TRBV20-1	NA	TRBJ2-2	CSARLRNTGELFF
TRBV20-1	NA	TRBJ2-1	CSAKAESSYNEQFF
TRBV28	few	TRBJ1-5	CASSLRFGTGNQPQHF
TRBV20-1	NA	TRBJ2-3	CSALRIAGSTDTQYF
TRBV20-1	NA	TRBJ2-1	CSASPPPGTSGNSYNEQFF
TRBV10-3	NA	TRBJ1-2	CAISEEGKRYGYTF
TRBV12-3/TRBV12-4	few	TRBJ1-5	CASSMTGGSQPQHF
TRBV20-1	NA	TRBJ1-1	CSASRGGNTEAFF
TRBV5-6	NA	TRBJ2-3	CASSLWGGPTDTQYF
TRBV6-1	NA	TRBJ1-5	CASSEGSFSQPQHF
TRBV12-3/TRBV12-4	once	NA	CASSPRGLAGVYEQYF
TRBV29-1	NA	TRBJ1-3	CSVQTGSVGNTIYF
TRBV6-1	few	TRBJ2-5	CASTSNGTPRTQYF